The 17 T cell receptor beta chains reported below all come from one sample, sequenced in a study of cytomegalovirus exposure and HLA in healthy donors. With 60 Vbeta and 13 Jbeta primers, the PCR was carried out. Data came from immunoSEQ multiplex PCR; TCRdb stores just in-frame clones and leaves some out. The sample contains tens of thousands of clones, roughly three quarters of which appear only once. The source material was PBMCs. The receptors derive from a man aged 25-40 years in good health and CMV-seronegative.

The V and J genes are TRBV6-5 and TRBJ2-1, with 12 bases fitting TRBD2. With 6 bases clipped from V and 8 bases from J, the junction kept 5 bases outside the gene matches. Looked up from germline, CDR1 is MNHEY and CDR2 is SVGAGI. The CDR3 covers 14 residues. The CDR3 DNA reads TGTGCCAGCAGCCGGACTAGCGGGGTGGATGAGCAGTTCTTC. Its protein is CASSRTSGVDEQFF.

The chain carries TRBV5-1 and TRBJ1-3; no reliable D call. In germline, CDR1 is SGHRS, CDR2 YFSETQ. V shed 1 base and J shed 9 bases, with 11 bases lying between them. The CDR3 spans 13 residues. CDR3 sequence: CASSLKGGVTIYF. CDR3 in DNA: TGCGCCAGCAGCTTGAAGGGAGGAGTCACCATATATTTT.

V is TRBV2 and J is TRBJ1-1; 11 bases agree with TRBD1. Trimming took 6 bases from V and 6 from J; bases not matched to a gene: 6. The CDR3 contains 14 residues. The germline V gene encodes CDR1 SNHLY and CDR2 FYNNEI. The CDR3 sequence: CASRGGQGVSEAFF. CDR3 DNA: TGTGCCAGCAGGGGGGGACAGGGGGTGTCTGAAGCTTTCTTT. The whole variable domain, remainder taken from reference TRBV2 and TRBJ1-1, is EPEVTQTPSHQVTQMGQEVILRCVPISNHLYFYWYRQILGQKVEFLVSFYNNEISEKSEIFDDQFSVERPDGSNFTLKIRSTKLEDSAMYFCASRGGQGVSEAFFGQGTRLTVV.

This clone was recorded a few times. In nucleotides, the CDR3 is TGCGCCAGCAGCTTACAGGGACAGAGCTCTGGAAACACCATATATTTT. It codes for CASSLQGQSSGNTIYF. This chain links TRBV5-1 with TRBJ1-3; TRBD1 agrees at 7 bases. V was clipped by 2 bases and J by 0 bases; unmatched bases: 5. The CDR3 has 16 residues. Germline V gene data show CDR1 as SGHRS and CDR2 as YFSETQ.

The J gene is TRBJ2-1, the V gene TRBV13; 12 bases match TRBD2. Germline CDR1 and CDR2: PRHDT and FYEKMQ (reference sequence). The CDR3 is 15 residues long. Trimming removed 5 bases from V and 9 bases from J; junction bases left unmatched: 8. CDR3 coding DNA: TGTGCCAGCAGCCCCACCGGGACTAGCGGGCTTGAGCAGTTCTTC. Translating it yields CASSPTGTSGLEQFF. The full variable domain, its missing parts supplied by reference TRBV13 and TRBJ2-1, is AAGVIQSPRHLIKEKRETATLKCYPIPRHDTVYWYQQGPGQDPQFLISFYEKMQSDKGSIPDRFSAQQFSDYHSELNMSSLELGDSALYFCASSPTGTSGLEQFFGPGTRLTVL.

The gene calls are TRBV7-8 and TRBJ2-3, with 9 bases identical to TRBD1. This CDR3 region has 15 residues. From germline, CDR1 is SGHVS and CDR2 FQNEAQ. V lost 4 bases and J lost 2; bases outside the gene matches: 4. CDR3: CASSSDRGFTDTQYF. In DNA form, the CDR3 reads TGTGCCAGCAGCTCCGACAGGGGGTTCACAGATACGCAGTATTTT.

As to this clone: Other DNA sequences of this sample code for an identical CDR3. This rearrangement joins TRBV5-1 to TRBJ1-1; no definite D call. The CDR3 has 13 amino acids. Germline CDR1 SGHRS, CDR2 YFSETQ. V was trimmed by 2 bases and J by 0 bases, leaving 5 bases between them. The CDR3 loop is CASSLRVNTEAFF. The CDR3 nucleotides read TGCGCCAGCAGCTTAAGAGTGAACACTGAAGCTTTCTTT.

A few counts support this clone. The CDR3 nucleotides are TGTGCCATCAGGACAAATAGACAGGCGGACGACACTGAAGCTTTCTTT. Translation gives CAIRTNRQADDTEAFF. V gene TRBV10-3 combines with J gene TRBJ1-1, with D possibly matching TRBD1 (6 bases). This CDR3 comprises 16 residues. From germline, CDR1 is ENHRY and CDR2 SYGVKD. The ends were cut back, 6 bases at V and 3 bases at J, with 20 bases in the middle.

The chain couples TRBV2 to TRBJ2-5; a possible D gene is TRBD2 (5 bases). Trimming left V 11 bases short and J 7 bases short, with 14 bases between. CDR1 is SNHLY and CDR2 is FYNNEI in the germline V gene. The CDR3 runs to 11 residues. The CDR3: CAGYSGGTQYF. DNA for the CDR3: TGTGCCGGCTACAGTGGAGGGACCCAGTACTTC.

The chain links TRBV19 to TRBJ1-3, with D uncertain. Trimming pared 6 bases from V and 2 bases from J, leaving 8 bases between. CDR3 size: 13 residues. CDR1 and CDR2 (germline): LNHDA, SQIVND (reference sequence). CDR3 amino acids: CASSPEAGNTIYF. DNA for the CDR3: TGTGCCAGTAGCCCCGAGGCTGGAAACACCATATATTTT.

The chain links TRBV13 to TRBJ1-2; D ambiguous. V was shortened by 3 bases and J by 5 bases, with 10 bases between the two germline ends. CDR1 and CDR2 from the germline V gene are PRHDT and FYEKMQ (reference sequence). The CDR3 is 13 amino acids. In DNA, the CDR3 is TGTGCCAGCAGCTTGCCAGGTTCGTATGGCTACACCTTC. Protein product: CASSLPGSYGYTF.

The chain is built from TRBV28 and TRBJ1-5; a weak D match, TRBD1 (6 bases). The CDR3 contains 15 residues. Trimming removed 5 bases at V and 4 bases at J, with 15 bases between. Germline V gene lookup returns CDR1 MDHEN and CDR2 SYDVKM. The chain's CDR3 is CASSRGGTRNQPQHF. The CDR3, as DNA: TGTGCCAGCAGTAGGGGGGGGACGAGGAATCAGCCCCAGCATTTT. Full variable domain (outside the CDR3, taken from reference TRBV28 and TRBJ1-5): DVKVTQSSRYLVKRTGEKVFLECVQDMDHENMFWYRQDPGLGLRLIYFSYDVKMKEKGDIPEGYSVSREKKERFSLILESASTNQTSMYLCASSRGGTRNQPQHFGDGTRLSIL.

The chain has TRBV7-3 and TRBJ2-2; 8 nucleotides match TRBD2. CDR1 and CDR2 from the germline V gene are SGHTA and FQGTGA. The V segment lost 2 bases and the J segment 7 bases; nucleotides outside the gene matches: 6. The CDR3 length is 15 residues. CDR3 in DNA: TGTGCCAGCAGCTTAGGGACTAGTGAGGGCGGGGAGCTGTTTTTT. Translating it yields CASSLGTSEGGELFF.

V and J are TRBV5-1 and TRBJ2-2; D may be TRBD1 (7 bases). The CDR3 runs 15 residues. CDR1 is SGHRS and CDR2 is YFSETQ in the germline V gene. V lost 0 bases to trimming and J lost 5 bases, with 11 bases between them. Here the CDR3 reads CASSLESGGTGELFF. The CDR3 region has the DNA TGCGCCAGCAGCTTGGAATCAGGGGGGACCGGGGAGCTGTTTTTT.

The chain combines TRBV7-9 with TRBJ2-6; the D is unclear. Germline V gene sequence: CDR1 SEHNR, CDR2 FQNEAQ (reference sequence). V was shortened by 7 bases and J by 1 base, with 8 bases between the two germline ends. CDR3 length: 14 amino acids. In nucleotides, the CDR3 is TGTGCCAGCACCGGGTCGTCTGGGGCCAACGTCCTGACTTTC. Translation gives CASTGSSGANVLTF.

The V call is TRBV2, the J call TRBJ1-2; 9 positions agree with TRBD1. Germline CDR1 and CDR2: SNHLY and FYNNEI. J lost 5 bases, V lost 5 bases, and 6 bases had no gene match. This CDR3 region has 14 residues. The CDR3 here is CASSPWTGEYGYTF. DNA for the CDR3: TGTGCCAGCAGTCCTTGGACAGGGGAGTATGGCTACACCTTC.

The CDR3 nucleotides are TGTGCCAGCAGCACCGGGGGTGCAGGGCCGAGGGACACCATATATTTT. It yields the protein CASSTGGAGPRDTIYF. The chain is built from TRBV11-3 and TRBJ1-3, with a possible D match to TRBD1 (5 bases). Per the germline V gene, CDR1 is SGHNT and CDR2 is YENEEA. The CDR3 is made up of 16 amino acids. The V gene lost 5 bases and the J gene lost 8 bases, with 22 bases spanning the gap.